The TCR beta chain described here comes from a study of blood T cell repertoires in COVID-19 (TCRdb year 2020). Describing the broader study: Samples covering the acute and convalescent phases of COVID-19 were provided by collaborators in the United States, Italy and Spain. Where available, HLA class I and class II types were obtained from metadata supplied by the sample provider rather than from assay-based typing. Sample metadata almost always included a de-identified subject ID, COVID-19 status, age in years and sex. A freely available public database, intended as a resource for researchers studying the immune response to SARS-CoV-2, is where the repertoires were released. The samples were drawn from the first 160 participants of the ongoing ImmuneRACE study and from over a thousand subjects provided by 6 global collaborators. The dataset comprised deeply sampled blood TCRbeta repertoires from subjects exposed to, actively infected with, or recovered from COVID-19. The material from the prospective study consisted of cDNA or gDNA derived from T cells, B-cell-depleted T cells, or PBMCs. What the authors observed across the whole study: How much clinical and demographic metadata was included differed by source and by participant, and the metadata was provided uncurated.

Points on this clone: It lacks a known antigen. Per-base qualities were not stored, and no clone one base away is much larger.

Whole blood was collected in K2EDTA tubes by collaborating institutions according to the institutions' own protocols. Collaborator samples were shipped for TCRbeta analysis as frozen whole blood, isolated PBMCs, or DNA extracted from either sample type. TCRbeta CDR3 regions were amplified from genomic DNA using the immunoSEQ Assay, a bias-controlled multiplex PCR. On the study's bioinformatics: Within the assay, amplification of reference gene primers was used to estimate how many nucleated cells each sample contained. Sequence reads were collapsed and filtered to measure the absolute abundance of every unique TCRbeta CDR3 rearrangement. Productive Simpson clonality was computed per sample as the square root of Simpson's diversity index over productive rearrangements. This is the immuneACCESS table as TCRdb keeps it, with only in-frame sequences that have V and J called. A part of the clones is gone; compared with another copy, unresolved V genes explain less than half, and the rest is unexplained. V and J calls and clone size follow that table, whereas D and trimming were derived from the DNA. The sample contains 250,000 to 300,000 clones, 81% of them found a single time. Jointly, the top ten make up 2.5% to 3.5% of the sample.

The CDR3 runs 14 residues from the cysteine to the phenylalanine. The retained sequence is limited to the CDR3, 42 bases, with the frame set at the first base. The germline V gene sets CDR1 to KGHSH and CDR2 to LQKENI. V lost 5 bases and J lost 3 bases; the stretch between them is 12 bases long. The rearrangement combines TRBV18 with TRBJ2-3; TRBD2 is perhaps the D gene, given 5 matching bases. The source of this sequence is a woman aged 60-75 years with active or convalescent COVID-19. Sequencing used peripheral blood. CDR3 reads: CASSDPGLTDTQYF. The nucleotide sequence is TGTGCCAGCTCAGATCCGGGGTTGACAGATACGCAGTATTTT.